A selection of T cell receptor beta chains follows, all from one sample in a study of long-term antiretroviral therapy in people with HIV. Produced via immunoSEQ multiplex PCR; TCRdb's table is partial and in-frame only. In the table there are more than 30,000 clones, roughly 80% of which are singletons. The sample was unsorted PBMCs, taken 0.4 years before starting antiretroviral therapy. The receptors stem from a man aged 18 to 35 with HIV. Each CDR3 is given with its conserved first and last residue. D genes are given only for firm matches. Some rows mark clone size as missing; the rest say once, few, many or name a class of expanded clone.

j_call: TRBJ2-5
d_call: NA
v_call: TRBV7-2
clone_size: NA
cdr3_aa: CASSPRSGETQYF
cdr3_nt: TGTGCCAGCAGCCCCCGCAGCGGGGAGACCCAGTACTTC

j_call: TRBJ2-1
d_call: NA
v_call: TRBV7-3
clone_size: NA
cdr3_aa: CASSQQGVEQFF
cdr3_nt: TGTGCCAGCAGCCAACAGGGTGTTGAGCAGTTCTTC

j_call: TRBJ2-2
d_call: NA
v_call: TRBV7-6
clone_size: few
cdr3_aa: CASSLEGLWTPDTGELFF
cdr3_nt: TGTGCCAGCAGCTTAGAGGGGTTATGGACTCCCGACACCGGGGAGCTGTTTTTT

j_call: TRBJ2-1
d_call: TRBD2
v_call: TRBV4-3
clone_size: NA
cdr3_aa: CASSQGKLAAYNEQFF
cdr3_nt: TGCGCCAGCAGCCAAGGCAAACTAGCGGCATACAATGAGCAGTTCTTC

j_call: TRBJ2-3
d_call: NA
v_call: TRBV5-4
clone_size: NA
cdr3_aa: CASHAGATDTQYF
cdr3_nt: TGTGCCTCCCACGCGGGGGCAACAGATACGCAGTATTTT

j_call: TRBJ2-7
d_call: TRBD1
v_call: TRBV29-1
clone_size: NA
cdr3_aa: CSVDPGTGSIEQYF
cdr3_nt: TGCAGCGTTGACCCCGGGACAGGCTCGATCGAGCAGTACTTC

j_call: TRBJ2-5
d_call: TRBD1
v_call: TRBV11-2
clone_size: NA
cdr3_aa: CASRLLGTGQETQYF
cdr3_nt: TGTGCCAGCAGACTTCTAGGGACAGGACAAGAGACCCAGTACTTC

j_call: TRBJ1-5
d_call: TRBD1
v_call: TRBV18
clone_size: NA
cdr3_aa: CASSRTGDQPQHF
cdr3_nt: TGTGCCAGCTCCAGGACAGGGGATCAGCCCCAGCATTTT

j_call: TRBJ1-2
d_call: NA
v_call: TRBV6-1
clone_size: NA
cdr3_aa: CASRTVNYGYTF
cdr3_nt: TGTGCCTCACGGACTGTGAACTATGGCTACACCTTC

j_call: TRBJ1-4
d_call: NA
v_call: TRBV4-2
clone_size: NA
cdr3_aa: CASSQDLGRSSNEKLFF
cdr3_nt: TGTGCCAGCAGCCAAGATCTGGGGCGAAGCTCTAATGAAAAACTGTTTTTT

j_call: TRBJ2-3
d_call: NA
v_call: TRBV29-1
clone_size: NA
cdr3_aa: CSVEEGAGSNTQYF
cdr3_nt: TGCAGCGTTGAAGAGGGCGCAGGGTCAAATACGCAGTATTTT

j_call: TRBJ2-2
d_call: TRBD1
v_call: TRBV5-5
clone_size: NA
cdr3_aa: CASSLVQGAAGELFF
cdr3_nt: TGTGCCAGCAGCTTGGTACAGGGGGCTGCCGGGGAGCTGTTTTTT

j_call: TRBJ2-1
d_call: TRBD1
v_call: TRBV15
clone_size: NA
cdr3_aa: CATWDSEAYNEQFF
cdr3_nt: TGTGCCACCTGGGACAGTGAGGCCTACAATGAGCAGTTCTTC

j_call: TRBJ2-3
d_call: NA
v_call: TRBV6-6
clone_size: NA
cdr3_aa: CASSYSPGDGTDTQYF
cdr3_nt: TGTGCCAGCAGTTACTCACCGGGTGACGGCACAGATACGCAGTATTTT

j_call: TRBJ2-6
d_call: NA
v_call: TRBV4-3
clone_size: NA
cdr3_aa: CASSQETYSGANVLTF
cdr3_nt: TGCGCCAGCAGCCAAGAGACTTACTCTGGGGCCAACGTCCTGACTTTC

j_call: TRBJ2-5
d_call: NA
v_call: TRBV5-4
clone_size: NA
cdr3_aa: CASSLDGRGTQYF
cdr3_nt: TGTGCCAGCAGCTTGGACGGACGGGGGACCCAGTACTTC

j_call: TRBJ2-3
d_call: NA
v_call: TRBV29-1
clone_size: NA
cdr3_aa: CSVEGFAGATDTQYF
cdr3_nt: TGCAGCGTTGAAGGTTTTGCAGGAGCCACGGATACGCAGTATTTT

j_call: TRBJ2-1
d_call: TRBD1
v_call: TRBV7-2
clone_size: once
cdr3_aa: CASSSGQGAHNEQFF
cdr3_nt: TGTGCCAGCAGCTCTGGACAGGGGGCCCACAATGAGCAGTTCTTC

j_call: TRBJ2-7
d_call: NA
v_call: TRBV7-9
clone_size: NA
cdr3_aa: CASSFEGRFDGEQYF
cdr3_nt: TGTGCCAGCAGCTTTGAGGGGCGATTCGACGGCGAGCAGTACTTC

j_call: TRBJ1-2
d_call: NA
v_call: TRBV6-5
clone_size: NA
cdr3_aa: CASSYLGPRDGYTF
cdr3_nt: TGTGCCAGCAGTTACCTAGGGCCGCGAGATGGCTACACCTTC

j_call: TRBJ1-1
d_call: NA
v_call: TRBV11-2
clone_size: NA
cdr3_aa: CASSLWTVSRNTEAFF
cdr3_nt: TGTGCCAGCAGCCTATGGACAGTGAGTAGGAACACTGAAGCTTTCTTT

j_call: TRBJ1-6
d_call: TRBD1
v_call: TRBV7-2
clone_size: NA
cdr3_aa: CASSQPTGVSNSPLHF
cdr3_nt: TGTGCCAGCAGCCAACCGACAGGGGTGTCGAATTCACCCCTCCACTTT

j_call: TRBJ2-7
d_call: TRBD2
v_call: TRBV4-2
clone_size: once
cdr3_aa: CASSQNTGTNDEQYF
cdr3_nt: TGTGCCAGCAGCCAGAATACCGGGACTAATGACGAGCAGTACTTC

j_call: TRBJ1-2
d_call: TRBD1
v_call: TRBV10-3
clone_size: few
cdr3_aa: CATLTGDNNGYTF
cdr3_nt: TGTGCCACTCTGACAGGGGATAATAATGGCTACACCTTC

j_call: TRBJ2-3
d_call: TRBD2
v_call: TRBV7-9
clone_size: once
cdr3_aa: CASSPGASGGPGTDTQYF
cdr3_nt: TGTGCCAGCAGCCCGGGGGCTAGCGGGGGCCCAGGGACAGATACGCAGTATTTT

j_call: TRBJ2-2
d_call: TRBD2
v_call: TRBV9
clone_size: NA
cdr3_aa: CASSVESGGATAGELFF
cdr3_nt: TGTGCCAGCAGCGTAGAGAGCGGGGGGGCGACTGCCGGGGAGCTGTTTTTT

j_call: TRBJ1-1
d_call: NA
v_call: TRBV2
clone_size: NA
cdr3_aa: CASKRGDTEAFF
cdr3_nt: TGTGCCAGCAAAAGGGGGGACACTGAAGCTTTCTTT

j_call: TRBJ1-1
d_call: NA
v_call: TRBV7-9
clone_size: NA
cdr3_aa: CASSFGHRNTEAFF
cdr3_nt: TGTGCCAGCAGCTTTGGACACAGGAACACTGAAGCTTTCTTT

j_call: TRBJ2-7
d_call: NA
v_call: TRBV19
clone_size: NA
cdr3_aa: CASSIVNSGAYEQYF
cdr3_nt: TGTGCCAGTAGTATAGTCAACAGTGGCGCCTACGAGCAGTACTTC